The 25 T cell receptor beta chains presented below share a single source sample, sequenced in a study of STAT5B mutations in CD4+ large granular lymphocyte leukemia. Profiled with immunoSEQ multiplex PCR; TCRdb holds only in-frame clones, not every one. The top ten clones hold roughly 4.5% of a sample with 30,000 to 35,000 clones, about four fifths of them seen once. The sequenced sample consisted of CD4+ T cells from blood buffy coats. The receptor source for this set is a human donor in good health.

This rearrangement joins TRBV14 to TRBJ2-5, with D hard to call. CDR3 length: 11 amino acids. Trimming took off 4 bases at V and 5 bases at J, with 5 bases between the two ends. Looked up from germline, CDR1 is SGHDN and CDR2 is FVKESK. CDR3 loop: CASSPGETQYF. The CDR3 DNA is TGTGCCAGCAGCCCGGGTGAGACCCAGTACTTC.

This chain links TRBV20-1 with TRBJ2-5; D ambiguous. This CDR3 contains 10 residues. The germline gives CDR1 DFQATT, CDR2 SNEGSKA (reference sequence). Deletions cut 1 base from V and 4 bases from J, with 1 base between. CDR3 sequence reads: CSARGETQYF. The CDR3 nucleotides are TGCAGTGCTAGAGGAGAGACCCAGTACTTC.

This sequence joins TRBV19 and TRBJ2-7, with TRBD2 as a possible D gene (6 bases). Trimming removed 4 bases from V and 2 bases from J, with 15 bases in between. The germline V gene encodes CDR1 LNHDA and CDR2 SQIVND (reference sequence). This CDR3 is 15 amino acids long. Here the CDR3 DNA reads TGTGCCAGTAGTACATCCCCGGGACTGGCCTACGAGCAGTACTTC. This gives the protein CASSTSPGLAYEQYF.

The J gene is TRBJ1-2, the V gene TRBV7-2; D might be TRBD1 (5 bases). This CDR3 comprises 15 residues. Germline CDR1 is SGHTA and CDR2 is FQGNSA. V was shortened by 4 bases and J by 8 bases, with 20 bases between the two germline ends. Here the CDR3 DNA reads TGTGCCAGCAGCTCGATGGGGGGGGGTATGGGCGGCTACACCTTC. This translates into CASSSMGGGMGGYTF.

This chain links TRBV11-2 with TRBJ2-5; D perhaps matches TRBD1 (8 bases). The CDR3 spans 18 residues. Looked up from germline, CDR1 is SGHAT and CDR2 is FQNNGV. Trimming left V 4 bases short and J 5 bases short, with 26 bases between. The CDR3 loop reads CASSSPFRTGRGRETQYF. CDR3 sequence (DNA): TGTGCCAGCAGCTCCCCTTTTAGGACAGGGAGGGGTCGGGAGACCCAGTACTTC.

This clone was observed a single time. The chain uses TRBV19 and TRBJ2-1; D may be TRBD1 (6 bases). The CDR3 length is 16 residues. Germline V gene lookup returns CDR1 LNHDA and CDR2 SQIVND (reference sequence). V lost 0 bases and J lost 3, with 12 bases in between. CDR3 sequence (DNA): TGTGCCAGTAGTATAGAAACAGGGCTGAGCTACAATGAGCAGTTCTTC. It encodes CASSIETGLSYNEQFF.

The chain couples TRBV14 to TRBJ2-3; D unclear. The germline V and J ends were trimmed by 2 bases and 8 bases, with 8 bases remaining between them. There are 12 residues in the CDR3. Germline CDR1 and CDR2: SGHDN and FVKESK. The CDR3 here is CASSQFPLTQYF. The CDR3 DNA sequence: TGTGCCAGCAGCCAATTCCCTCTTACGCAGTATTTT.

CDR3 in amino acids: CASSLGTGSQFF. As DNA, the CDR3 is TGTGCCAGCAGTTTGGGGACAGGGTCGCAGTTCTTC. J is TRBJ2-1 and V is TRBV27, with TRBD1 identical over 9 bases. After removal of 3 bases from V and 12 bases from J, the junction contained 3 bases not matched to a gene. The CDR3 covers 12 residues. Germline V gene lookup returns CDR1 MNHEY and CDR2 SMNVEV (reference sequence).

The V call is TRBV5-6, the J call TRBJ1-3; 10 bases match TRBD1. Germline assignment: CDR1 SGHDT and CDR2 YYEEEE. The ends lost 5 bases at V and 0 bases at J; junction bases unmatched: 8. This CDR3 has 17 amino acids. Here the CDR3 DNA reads TGTGCCAGCAGTTCCCTGACAGGGGGCATCTCTGGAAACACCATATATTTT. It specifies CASSSLTGGISGNTIYF.

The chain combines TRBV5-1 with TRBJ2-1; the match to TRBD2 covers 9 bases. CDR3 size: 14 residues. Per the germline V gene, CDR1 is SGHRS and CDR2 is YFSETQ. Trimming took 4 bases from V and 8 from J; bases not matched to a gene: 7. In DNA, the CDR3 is TGCGCCAGCAGCCCGGTGGTAGCGGGAGATGAGCAGTTCTTC. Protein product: CASSPVVAGDEQFF.

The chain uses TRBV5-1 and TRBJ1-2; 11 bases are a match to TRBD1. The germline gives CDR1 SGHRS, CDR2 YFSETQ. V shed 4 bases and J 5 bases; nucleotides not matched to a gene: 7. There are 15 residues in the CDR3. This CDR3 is CASSPGQGAGYGYTF. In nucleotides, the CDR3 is TGCGCCAGCAGCCCCGGACAGGGGGCGGGATATGGCTACACCTTC.

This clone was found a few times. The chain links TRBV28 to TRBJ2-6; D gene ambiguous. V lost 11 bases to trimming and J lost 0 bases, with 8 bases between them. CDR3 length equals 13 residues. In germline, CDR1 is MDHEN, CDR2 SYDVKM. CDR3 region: CALRSSGANVLTF. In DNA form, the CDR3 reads TGTGCCCTCCGGAGCTCTGGGGCCAACGTCCTGACTTTC.

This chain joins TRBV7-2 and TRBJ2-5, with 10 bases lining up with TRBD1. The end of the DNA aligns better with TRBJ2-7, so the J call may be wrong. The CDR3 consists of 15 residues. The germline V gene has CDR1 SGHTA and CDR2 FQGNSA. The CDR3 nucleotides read TGTGCCAGCAACAGGCGGTGGGACAGGGGCCACGAGCAGTACTTC. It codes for CASNRRWDRGHEQYF.

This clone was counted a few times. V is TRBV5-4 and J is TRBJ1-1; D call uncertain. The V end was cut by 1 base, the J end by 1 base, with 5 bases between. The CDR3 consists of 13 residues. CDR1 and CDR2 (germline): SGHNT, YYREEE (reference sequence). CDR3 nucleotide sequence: TGTGCCAGCAGCTTGAATACGAACACTGAAGCTTTCTTT. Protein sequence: CASSLNTNTEAFF.

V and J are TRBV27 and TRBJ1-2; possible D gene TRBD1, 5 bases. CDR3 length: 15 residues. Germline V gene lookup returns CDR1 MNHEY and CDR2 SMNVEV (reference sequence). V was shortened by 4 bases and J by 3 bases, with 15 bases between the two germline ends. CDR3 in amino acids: CASSSRQTPYYGYTF. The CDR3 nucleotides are TGTGCCAGCAGTTCAAGACAGACCCCGTACTATGGCTACACCTTC.

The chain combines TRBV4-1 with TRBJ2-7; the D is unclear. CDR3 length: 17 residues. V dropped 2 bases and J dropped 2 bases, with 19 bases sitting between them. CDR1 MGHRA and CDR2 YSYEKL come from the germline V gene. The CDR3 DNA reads TGCGCCAGCAGCCAAAGCTTAAGGGCGGATCCGACCTACGAGCAGTACTTC. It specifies CASSQSLRADPTYEQYF.

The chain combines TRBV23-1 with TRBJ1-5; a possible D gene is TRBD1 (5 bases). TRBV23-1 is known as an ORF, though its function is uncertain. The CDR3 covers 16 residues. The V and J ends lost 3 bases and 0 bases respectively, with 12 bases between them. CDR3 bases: TGCGCCAGCAGTCAGACCGGGGCCCATAGCAATCAGCCCCAGCATTTT. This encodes CASSQTGAHSNQPQHF.

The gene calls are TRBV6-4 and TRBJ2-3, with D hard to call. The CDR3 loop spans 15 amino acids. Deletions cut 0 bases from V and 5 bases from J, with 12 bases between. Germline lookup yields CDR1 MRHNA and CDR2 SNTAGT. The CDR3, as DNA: TGTGCCAGCAGTGACTCGGCCTTGGGAAGAGATACGCAGTATTTT. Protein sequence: CASSDSALGRDTQYF.

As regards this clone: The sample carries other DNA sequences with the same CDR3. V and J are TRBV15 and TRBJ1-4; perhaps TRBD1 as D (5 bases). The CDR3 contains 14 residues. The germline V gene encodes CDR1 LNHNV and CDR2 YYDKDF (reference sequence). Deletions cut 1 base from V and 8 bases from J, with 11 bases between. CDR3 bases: TGTGCCACCAGCAGAGTGGGGGAAGGAGAAAAACTGTTTTTT. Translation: CATSRVGEGEKLFF.

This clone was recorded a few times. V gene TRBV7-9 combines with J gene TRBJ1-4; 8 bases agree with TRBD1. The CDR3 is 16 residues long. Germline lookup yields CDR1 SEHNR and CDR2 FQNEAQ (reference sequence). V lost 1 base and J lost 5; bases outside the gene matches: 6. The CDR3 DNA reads TGTGCCAGCAGCTTAGGGCAGGGGGCGATGAATGAAAAACTGTTTTTT. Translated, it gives CASSLGQGAMNEKLFF.

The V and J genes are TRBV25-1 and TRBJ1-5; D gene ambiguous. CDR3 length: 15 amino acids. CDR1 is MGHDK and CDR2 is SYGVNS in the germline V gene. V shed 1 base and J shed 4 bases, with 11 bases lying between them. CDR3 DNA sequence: TGTGCCAGCAGTGAATCTGGGAACCGTAATCAGCCCCAGCATTTT. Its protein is CASSESGNRNQPQHF.

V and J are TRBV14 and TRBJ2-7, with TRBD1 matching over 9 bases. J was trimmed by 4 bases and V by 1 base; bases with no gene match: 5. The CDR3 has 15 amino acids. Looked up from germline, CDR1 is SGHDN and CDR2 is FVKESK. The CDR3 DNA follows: TGTGCCAGCAGCCAAGCCGGGACAGGGAAGTACGAGCAGTACTTC. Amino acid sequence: CASSQAGTGKYEQYF.

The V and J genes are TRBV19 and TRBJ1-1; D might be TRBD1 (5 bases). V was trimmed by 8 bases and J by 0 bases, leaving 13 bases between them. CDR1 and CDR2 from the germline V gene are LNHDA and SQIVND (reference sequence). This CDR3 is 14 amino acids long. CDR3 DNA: TGTGCCAGTGCCGCGGGACTCCTGAACACTGAAGCTTTCTTT. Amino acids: CASAAGLLNTEAFF.

The DNA for the CDR3 is TGTGCCAGCAGTGAAATTGCGGGAGGGGACGAGACCCAGTACTTC. It is translated as CASSEIAGGDETQYF. The chain uses TRBV6-4 and TRBJ2-5, with TRBD2 matching over 9 bases. This CDR3 region has 15 residues. V lost 3 bases to trimming and J lost 5 bases; unmatched junction nucleotides: 7. Germline CDR1 reads MRHNA; CDR2 reads SNTAGT.

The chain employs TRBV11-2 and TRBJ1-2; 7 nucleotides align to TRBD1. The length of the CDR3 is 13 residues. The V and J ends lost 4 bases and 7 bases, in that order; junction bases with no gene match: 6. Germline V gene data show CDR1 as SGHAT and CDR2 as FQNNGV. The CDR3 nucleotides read TGTGCCAGCAGCTCGGGACAGTCGTCTGGCTACACCTTC. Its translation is CASSSGQSSGYTF.